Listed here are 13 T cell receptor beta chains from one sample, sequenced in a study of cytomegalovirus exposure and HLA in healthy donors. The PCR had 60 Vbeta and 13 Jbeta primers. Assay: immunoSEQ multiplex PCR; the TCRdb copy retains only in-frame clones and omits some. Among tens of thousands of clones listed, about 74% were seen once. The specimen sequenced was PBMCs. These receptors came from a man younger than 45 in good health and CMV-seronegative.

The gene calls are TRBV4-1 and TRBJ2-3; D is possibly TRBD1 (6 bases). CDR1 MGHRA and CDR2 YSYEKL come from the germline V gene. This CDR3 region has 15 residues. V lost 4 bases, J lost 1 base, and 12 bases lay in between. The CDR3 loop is CASSPVAGGTDTQYF. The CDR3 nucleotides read TGCGCCAGCAGCCCCGTGGCAGGGGGCACAGATACGCAGTATTTT.

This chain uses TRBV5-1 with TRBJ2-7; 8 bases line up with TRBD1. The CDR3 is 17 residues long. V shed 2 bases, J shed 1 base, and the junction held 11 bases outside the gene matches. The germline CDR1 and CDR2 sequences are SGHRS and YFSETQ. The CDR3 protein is CASSFTSDRGGSYEQYF. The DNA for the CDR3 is TGCGCCAGCAGCTTCACCTCTGACAGGGGAGGTTCCTACGAGCAGTACTTC.

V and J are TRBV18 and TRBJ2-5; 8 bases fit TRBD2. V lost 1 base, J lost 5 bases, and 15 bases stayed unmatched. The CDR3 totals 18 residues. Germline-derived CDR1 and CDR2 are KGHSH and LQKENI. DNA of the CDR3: TGTGCCAGCTCACCACGTCGGGTCTCGGGAGGGTCGGGTGAGACCCAGTACTTC. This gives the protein CASSPRRVSGGSGETQYF.

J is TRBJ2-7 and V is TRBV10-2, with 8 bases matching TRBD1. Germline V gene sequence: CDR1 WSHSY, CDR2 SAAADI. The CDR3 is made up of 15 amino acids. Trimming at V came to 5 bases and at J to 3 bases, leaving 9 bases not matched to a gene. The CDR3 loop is CASSLDRGLVYEQYF. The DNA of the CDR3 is TGCGCCAGCAGTCTCGACAGGGGATTAGTCTACGAGCAGTACTTC.

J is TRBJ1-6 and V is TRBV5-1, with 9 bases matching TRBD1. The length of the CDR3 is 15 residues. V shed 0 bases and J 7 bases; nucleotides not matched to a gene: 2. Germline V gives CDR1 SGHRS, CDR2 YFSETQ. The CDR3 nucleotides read TGCGCCAGCAGCTTGGGGGACAGGGCCAATTCACCCCTCCACTTT. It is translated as CASSLGDRANSPLHF.

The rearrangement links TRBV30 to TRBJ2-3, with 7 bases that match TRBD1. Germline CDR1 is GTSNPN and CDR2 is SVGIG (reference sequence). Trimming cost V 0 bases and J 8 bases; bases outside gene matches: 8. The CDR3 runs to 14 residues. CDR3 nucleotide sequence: TGTGCCTGGAGTGTACTGACAGGGATCAGTACGCAGTATTTT. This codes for CAWSVLTGISTQYF.

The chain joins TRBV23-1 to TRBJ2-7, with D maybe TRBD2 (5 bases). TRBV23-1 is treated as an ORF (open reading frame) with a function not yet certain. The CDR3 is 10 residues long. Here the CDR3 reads CARRGNEQYF. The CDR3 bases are TGCGCACGGCGAGGGAACGAGCAGTACTTC.

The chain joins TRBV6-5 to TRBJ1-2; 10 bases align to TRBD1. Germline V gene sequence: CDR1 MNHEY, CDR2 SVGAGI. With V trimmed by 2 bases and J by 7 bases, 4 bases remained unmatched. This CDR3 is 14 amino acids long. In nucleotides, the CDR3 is TGTGCCAGCAGTTACGACAGGGGGCCTTCTGGCTACACCTTC. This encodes CASSYDRGPSGYTF.

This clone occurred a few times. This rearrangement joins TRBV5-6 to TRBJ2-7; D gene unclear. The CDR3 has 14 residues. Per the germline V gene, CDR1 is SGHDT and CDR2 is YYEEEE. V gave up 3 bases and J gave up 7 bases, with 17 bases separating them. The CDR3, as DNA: TGTGCCAGCAGCTCGGTCGAGAGAGGCTTAGAGCAGTACTTC. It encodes CASSSVERGLEQYF.

The DNA of the CDR3 is TGTGCCAGCAGTTTAGACTTCTACGAGCAGTACTTC. As protein: CASSLDFYEQYF. J is TRBJ2-7 and V is TRBV2; D uncertain. The germline gives CDR1 SNHLY, CDR2 FYNNEI. The V end lost 5 bases, the J end lost 3 bases, and 8 bases lay between the germline ends. The CDR3 length is 12 residues.

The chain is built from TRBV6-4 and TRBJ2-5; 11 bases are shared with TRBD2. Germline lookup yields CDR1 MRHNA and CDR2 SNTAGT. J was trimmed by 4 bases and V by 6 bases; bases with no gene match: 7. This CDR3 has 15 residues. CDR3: CASSETSGIGETQYF. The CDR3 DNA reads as TGTGCCAGCAGCGAGACTAGCGGGATCGGAGAGACCCAGTACTTC.

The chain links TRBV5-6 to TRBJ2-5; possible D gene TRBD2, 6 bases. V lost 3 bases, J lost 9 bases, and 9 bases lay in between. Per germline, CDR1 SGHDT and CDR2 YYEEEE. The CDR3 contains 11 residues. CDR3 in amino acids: CASSSGVSQYF. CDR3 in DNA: TGTGCCAGCAGCTCGGGAGTGTCCCAGTACTTC.

CDR3 coding DNA: TGTGCCAGCATGTACGGGACAGCCTATGGCTACACCTTC. Residues: CASMYGTAYGYTF. The rearrangement joins TRBV6-5 to TRBJ1-2, with TRBD1 identical over 7 bases. CDR3 length: 13 residues. Germline trimming cut 7 bases from V and 4 bases from J; bases unmatched to any gene: 6. Germline CDR1 and CDR2: MNHEY and SVGAGI.